Following are 31 T cell receptor beta chains from one sample sequenced in a study of Ad26.COV2.S vaccination and SARS-CoV-2 variants. Repertoires were generated with immunoSEQ multiplex PCR, while TCRdb's copy carries only in-frame clones and drops some. Of 300,000 to 350,000 clones in the sample, 65% to 90% are singletons; the top ten hold about 10%. Treatment here: over 15 received Ad26.COV2.S at low or high dose, single or two shots; 5 received placebo; per-sample allocation not given. Day 63 after the first vaccine or placebo injection was the time point for sampling. The material sequenced was peripheral blood, taken in a trial of Ad26.COV2.S vaccine versus placebo. The source is a person aged 18-60 years who received the Ad26.COV2.S COVID-19 vaccine or a placebo.

The rearrangement uses TRBV19 and TRBJ2-5; D is undetermined. Germline assignment: CDR1 LNHDA and CDR2 SQIVND (reference sequence). CDR3 length: 13 amino acids. Trimming took off 4 bases at V and 1 base at J, with 7 bases between the two ends. As DNA, the CDR3 is TGTGCCAGTAGTACCCTGATCCAAGAGACCCAGTACTTC. This translates into CASSTLIQETQYF.

The J gene is TRBJ2-7, the V gene TRBV7-9; 7 bases fit TRBD1. Germline CDR1 is SEHNR and CDR2 is FQNEAQ (reference sequence). The ends lost 5 bases at V and 9 bases at J; junction bases unmatched: 7. This CDR3 has 12 amino acids. DNA for the CDR3: TGTGCCAGCAGCAGCCGACAGGGTGCGCAGTACTTC. This gives the protein CASSSRQGAQYF. The full variable domain, its missing parts supplied by reference TRBV7-9 and TRBJ2-7, is DTGVSQNPRHKITKRGQNVTFRCDPISEHNRLYWYRQTLGQGPEFLTYFQNEAQLEKSRLLSDRFSAERPKGSFSTLEIQRTEQGDSAMYLCASSSRQGAQYFGPGTRLTVT.

The rearrangement links TRBV6-6 to TRBJ1-4; no clear D. Trimming removed 2 bases at V and 7 bases at J, with 2 bases between. In germline, CDR1 is MNHNY, CDR2 SVGAGI (reference sequence). This CDR3 has 11 residues. The CDR3, as DNA: TGTGCCAGCAGTTACCCTGAAAAACTGTTTTTT. This encodes CASSYPEKLFF.

V is TRBV11-2 and J is TRBJ2-1; TRBD2 is a possible D gene (5 bases). The CDR3 is 16 amino acids. The germline V gene encodes CDR1 SGHAT and CDR2 FQNNGV. Trimming took off 3 bases at V and 5 bases at J, with 17 bases between the two ends. In DNA form, the CDR3 reads TGTGCCAGCAGCTTTAGAAGGACTCGCCTAGACAATGAGCAGTTCTTC. It is translated as CASSFRRTRLDNEQFF.

The chain links TRBV9 to TRBJ2-7; D not certain. The germline V gene has CDR1 SGDLS and CDR2 YYNGEE. V shed 0 bases and J shed 9 bases, with 16 bases lying between them. The CDR3 is made up of 14 amino acids. The CDR3 bases are TGTGCCAGCAGCGTAGACAGAGACCCCGTAGCGCAGTACTTC. This translates into CASSVDRDPVAQYF.

The CDR3 here is CASSVQGWANEKLFF. In DNA form, the CDR3 reads TGTGCCAGCAGTGTACAGGGTTGGGCTAATGAAAAACTGTTTTTT. This chain uses TRBV27 with TRBJ1-4; tentative D call: TRBD1 (6 bases). The CDR3 is made up of 15 amino acids. Trimming left V 5 bases short and J 3 bases short, with 13 bases between. Germline assignment: CDR1 MNHEY and CDR2 SMNVEV (reference sequence). The full variable domain, rest sourced from reference TRBV27 and TRBJ1-4, is EAQVTQNPRYLITVTGKKLTVTCSQNMNHEYMSWYRQDPGLGLRQIYYSMNVEVTDKGDVPEGYKVSRKEKRNFPLILESPSPNQTSLYFCASSVQGWANEKLFFGSGTQLSVL.

CDR3 bases: TGTGCCAGCAGTCCACTCTCAGGCGGGGCGGTGGAGACCCAGTACTTC. Its protein product is CASSPLSGGAVETQYF. The V call is TRBV27, the J call TRBJ2-5; tentatively, D is TRBD2 (6 bases). Germline assignment: CDR1 MNHEY and CDR2 SMNVEV (reference sequence). The CDR3 is 16 residues long. Trimming left V 5 bases short and J 5 bases short, with 21 bases between.

In its sample, this clone was seen once. The chain recombines TRBV6-6 with TRBJ1-6; the match to TRBD1 covers 10 bases. The CDR3 is made up of 14 amino acids. The V gene's germline CDR1 is MNHNY and CDR2 SVGAGI (reference sequence). After removal of 6 bases from V and 7 bases from J, the junction contained 3 bases not matched to a gene. The CDR3 loop is CASRRTGGNSPLHF. Here the CDR3 DNA reads TGTGCCAGCAGACGGACAGGGGGGAATTCACCCCTCCACTTT.

The chain has TRBV10-3 and TRBJ1-3; D may be TRBD1 (5 bases). CDR3 size: 15 residues. The germline V gene encodes CDR1 ENHRY and CDR2 SYGVKD. V was cut by 0 bases and J by 2 bases, with 8 bases left in between. In DNA, the CDR3 is TGTGCCATCAGTGAGTCGACAGCTACTGGAAACACCATATATTTT. Its protein product is CAISESTATGNTIYF.

V gene TRBV10-3 combines with J gene TRBJ1-6; D possibly corresponds to TRBD1 (5 bases). The V end was cut by 7 bases, the J end by 0 bases, with 13 bases between. Germline CDR1 is ENHRY and CDR2 is SYGVKD. The CDR3 runs to 16 residues. The CDR3: CAIKSGGSSYNSPLHF. The CDR3 coding sequence is TGTGCCATCAAATCGGGGGGTTCCTCCTATAATTCACCCCTCCACTTT.

This clone was observed at least ten times. This chain uses TRBV12-3 or TRBV12-4 with TRBJ1-3; D is unclear. The CDR3 is made up of 12 amino acids. The germline V and J ends were trimmed by 6 bases and 2 bases, with 5 bases remaining between them. CDR3 sequence: CASRRAGNTIYF. CDR3 coding DNA: TGTGCCAGCAGGAGGGCTGGAAACACCATATATTTT.

This clone was counted once. The CDR3 DNA follows: TGCAGTGCTAGTACCCCTAGCGGGGGGATCACAGATACGCAGTATTTT. Translated: CSASTPSGGITDTQYF. The V gene is TRBV20-1, the J gene TRBJ2-3, with 11 bases aligning to TRBD2. This CDR3 has 16 residues. V lost 3 bases to trimming and J lost 2 bases; unmatched junction nucleotides: 7. Per germline, CDR1 DFQATT and CDR2 SNEGSKA (reference sequence).

The chain couples TRBV5-4 to TRBJ1-2; 8 bases align to TRBD1. There are 15 residues in the CDR3. The trim removed 5 bases at V and 2 bases at J, leaving 8 bases unmatched. The germline V gene encodes CDR1 SGHNT and CDR2 YYREEE (reference sequence). CDR3 region: CASSSQGALNYGYTF. The CDR3 DNA is TGTGCCAGCAGTTCGCAGGGGGCGCTGAACTATGGCTACACCTTC.

The chain has TRBV7-2 and TRBJ2-1; 9 bases line up with TRBD1. J gave up 5 bases and V 5 bases, and 4 bases lay outside the gene matches. The CDR3 runs 14 residues. The V gene's germline CDR1 is SGHTA and CDR2 FQGNSA. CDR3 loop: CASSTGTGHNEQFF. The CDR3 nucleotides read TGTGCCAGCAGCACCGGGACAGGGCACAATGAGCAGTTCTTC.

This sequence joins TRBV19 and TRBJ2-2; D unclear. Germline assignment: CDR1 LNHDA and CDR2 SQIVND (reference sequence). V lost 6 bases to trimming and J lost 2 bases, with 10 bases between them. This CDR3 has 14 residues. The CDR3 DNA follows: TGTGCCAGTAGGAAGGACGTAAACACCGGGGAGCTGTTTTTT. Protein product: CASRKDVNTGELFF. The full variable domain, in which reference TRBV19 and TRBJ2-2 provide the parts outside the CDR3, is DGGITQSPKYLFRKEGQNVTLSCEQNLNHDAMYWYRQDPGQGLRLIYYSQIVNDFQKGDIAEGYSVSREKKESFPLTVTSAQKNPTAFYLCASRKDVNTGELFFGEGSRLTVL.

This clone was detected only once. The V gene is TRBV9, the J gene TRBJ1-4, with 10 bases lining up with TRBD1. The CDR3 is 15 amino acids. In germline, CDR1 is SGDLS, CDR2 YYNGEE. V dropped 4 bases and J dropped 7; count of bases not matched to a gene: 7. As DNA, the CDR3 is TGTGCCAGCAGCATCTCCGGGACAGGGGTTGAAAAACTGTTTTTT. Its translation is CASSISGTGVEKLFF.

The V call is TRBV4-2, the J call TRBJ1-6, with D uncertain. The CDR3 covers 14 residues. Germline values: CDR1 LGHNA, CDR2 YNFKEQ. V was cut by 1 base and J by 8 bases, with 9 bases left in between. The CDR3 DNA sequence: TGTGCCAGCAGCCAAGTCGGCGGAGATTCACCCCTCCACTTT. Its protein product is CASSQVGGDSPLHF.

The chain links TRBV3-1 (or the pseudogene TRBV3-2) to TRBJ1-1; the D gene is possibly TRBD1 (5 bases). The CDR3 contains 17 residues. The germline V gene has CDR1 LGHDT and CDR2 YNNKEL (reference sequence). V lost 1 base, J lost 1 base, and 16 bases lay in between. The CDR3 sequence: CASSQAVTGWGNTEAFF. The CDR3 coding sequence is TGTGCCAGCAGCCAAGCCGTCACAGGTTGGGGGAACACTGAAGCTTTCTTT.

The chain uses TRBV7-8 and TRBJ2-2; either TRBD1 or TRBD2 may supply D (5 bases each). The V end was cut by 6 bases, the J end by 7 bases, with 24 bases between. Germline V gene sequence: CDR1 SGHVS, CDR2 FQNEAQ. This CDR3 spans 17 amino acids. The CDR3 reads CASRPIGTLKVGGELFF. Written as DNA, the CDR3 is TGTGCCAGCAGGCCTATCGGGACGCTCAAAGTCGGCGGGGAGCTGTTTTTT.

The J gene is TRBJ1-2, the V gene TRBV28; D unresolved. V lost 6 bases, J lost 4 bases, and 12 bases lay in between. The length of the CDR3 is 13 residues. Germline CDR1 MDHEN, CDR2 SYDVKM. The CDR3 DNA sequence: TGTGCCAGCAGCCCGAAGTCCCCCTATGGCTACACCTTC. It is translated as CASSPKSPYGYTF.

V usage is TRBV6-5 and J usage is TRBJ2-5; D may correspond to TRBD1 or TRBD2 (5 bases each). Germline CDR1 MNHEY, CDR2 SVGAGI. CDR3 length: 14 amino acids. V was shortened by 5 bases and J by 5 bases, with 15 bases between the two germline ends. CDR3 in amino acids: CASSSPEGTETQYF. DNA of the CDR3: TGTGCCAGCAGTAGTCCAGAGGGGACGGAGACCCAGTACTTC.

J is TRBJ2-7 and V is TRBV5-6; a possible D gene is TRBD1 (6 bases). V gave up 4 bases and J gave up 7 bases, with 18 bases separating them. The CDR3 spans 14 residues. Germline V CDR1 and CDR2: SGHDT, YYEEEE. CDR3 sequence: CASSTDSWPREQYF. CDR3 nucleotide sequence: TGTGCCAGCAGCACGGACAGCTGGCCGAGGGAGCAGTACTTC.

The chain recombines TRBV10-3 with TRBJ2-5, with D maybe TRBD2 (6 bases). V was shortened by 0 bases and J by 2 bases, with 10 bases between the two germline ends. The V gene's germline CDR1 is ENHRY and CDR2 SYGVKD. The CDR3 extends over 15 amino acids. The CDR3 DNA reads TGTGCCATCAGTGAGTCCGGGACTCATCAAGAGACCCAGTACTTC. Translation gives CAISESGTHQETQYF.

As concerns this clone: Other DNA sequences in the sample encode the same CDR3. The chain has TRBV19 and TRBJ1-5; 7 bases map to TRBD1. The CDR3 covers 13 residues. V was pared by 3 bases and J by 7 bases, with 3 bases of the junction left unmatched. CDR1 and CDR2 (germline): LNHDA, SQIVND (reference sequence). CDR3 sequence (DNA): TGTGCCAGTAGTATCCAGGGGGGACAGCCCCAGCATTTT. Amino acids: CASSIQGGQPQHF.

The rearrangement joins TRBV28 to TRBJ2-5; D unclear. The CDR3 consists of 14 residues. V gave up 5 bases and J gave up 0 bases, with 10 bases separating them. Per germline, CDR1 MDHEN and CDR2 SYDVKM. CDR3 amino acids: CASSPTVYQETQYF. As DNA, the CDR3 is TGTGCCAGCAGTCCAACAGTGTACCAAGAGACCCAGTACTTC.

The rearrangement links TRBV28 to TRBJ1-2, with 7 bases fitting TRBD1. The CDR3 is 14 residues long. V shed 5 bases and J 4 bases; nucleotides not matched to a gene: 7. CDR1 and CDR2 from the germline V gene are MDHEN and SYDVKM. The CDR3 DNA is TGTGCCAGCAGTAAAGGACAGGCTGCCTATGGCTACACCTTC. This translates into CASSKGQAAYGYTF.

The chain has TRBV7-8 and TRBJ2-6, with a weak D call TRBD2 (5 bases). This CDR3 region has 16 residues. Trimming stripped 7 bases from V and 2 bases from J, with 15 bases between. Per germline, CDR1 SGHVS and CDR2 FQNEAQ. Here the CDR3 reads CASTTSGVTGANVLTF. CDR3 bases: TGTGCCAGCACCACTAGTGGGGTAACTGGGGCCAACGTCCTGACTTTC.

For this clone: The limits of the CDR3 on the DNA are not certain, so only TCRdb's listed CDR3 is given. The chain recombines TRBV21-1 with TRBJ2-1; the D call in the table, TRBD2, was not verified against the DNA. TRBV21-1 is listed as a pseudogene. 17 amino acids form the CDR3, both terminal residues included. The CDR3 sequence: CASSKAWASGSWNEQFF.

The rearrangement joins TRBV24-1 to TRBJ2-3; no clear D gene. Germline values: CDR1 KGHDR, CDR2 SFDVKD. CDR3 length: 15 residues. With 3 bases removed from V and 2 bases from J, the gap between germline ends came to 11 bases. The CDR3 spells CATSDSQDPTDTQYF. The CDR3 DNA reads as TGTGCCACCAGTGATAGTCAGGACCCCACAGATACGCAGTATTTT.

The chain employs TRBV9 and TRBJ2-1, with 8 bases aligning to TRBD2. This CDR3 has 15 residues. With 3 bases clipped from V and 0 bases from J, the junction kept 2 bases outside the gene matches. Per germline, CDR1 SGDLS and CDR2 YYNGEE. CDR3 in DNA: TGTGCCAGCAGCGAGCGGGGGTTCTCCTACAATGAGCAGTTCTTC. As protein: CASSERGFSYNEQFF.

The chain has TRBV3-1 (or the pseudogene TRBV3-2) and TRBJ2-7; D call uncertain. The CDR3 runs to 13 residues. V lost 3 bases, J lost 2 bases, and 8 bases lay in between. Germline V CDR1 and CDR2: LGHDT, YNNKEL (reference sequence). CDR3 sequence reads: CASSHNTAYEQYF. CDR3 sequence (DNA): TGTGCCAGCAGCCATAACACAGCCTACGAGCAGTACTTC.